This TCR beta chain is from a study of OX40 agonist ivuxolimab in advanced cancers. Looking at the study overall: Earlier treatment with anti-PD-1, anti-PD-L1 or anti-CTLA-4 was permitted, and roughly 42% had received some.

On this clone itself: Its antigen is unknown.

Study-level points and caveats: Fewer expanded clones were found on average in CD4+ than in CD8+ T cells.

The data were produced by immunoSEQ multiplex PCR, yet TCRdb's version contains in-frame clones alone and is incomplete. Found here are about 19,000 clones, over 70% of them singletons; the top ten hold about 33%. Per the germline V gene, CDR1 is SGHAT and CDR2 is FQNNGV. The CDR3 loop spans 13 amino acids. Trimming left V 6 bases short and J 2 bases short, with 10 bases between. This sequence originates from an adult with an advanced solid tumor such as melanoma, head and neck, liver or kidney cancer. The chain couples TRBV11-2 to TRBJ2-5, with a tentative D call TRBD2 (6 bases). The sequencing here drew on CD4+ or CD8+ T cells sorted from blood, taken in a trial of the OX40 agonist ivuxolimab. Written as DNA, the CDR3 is TGTGCCAGCAGGCTGGGACTTCAAGAGACCCAGTACTTC. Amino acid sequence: CASRLGLQETQYF.